This T cell receptor (beta chain) was identified in a study of memory CD4+ T cells and cytomegalovirus serostatus. As for the study in general: This sample comes from healthy Belgian adults, under 10 CMV seropositive, roughly 22 seronegative. Findings and limits, study-wide: The CMV-associated TCR signature appears largely within the CD4+ memory repertoire.

V lost 8 bases to trimming and J lost 3 bases, with 14 bases between them. Germline V CDR1 and CDR2: LNHDA, SQIVND (reference sequence). The CDR3 is made up of 13 amino acids. As originally analysed: After removing out-of-frame reads, 2,204,828 distinct TCRbeta sequences remained. Profiled with immunoSEQ multiplex PCR; TCRdb holds only in-frame clones, not every one. The DNA was the basis for D and trimming; V, J and clone size are from that table. This table holds about 27,000 clones, approximately 80% found once. Single viable CD3+CD4+CD8-CD45RO+ cells were sorted as the memory CD4+ T cells. Regarding this clone: The antigen is undetermined.

This clonotype originated in an adult in good health and CMV-seronegative. V and J are TRBV19 and TRBJ2-7; D not resolved. What was sequenced was memory CD4+ T cells from blood. CDR3 sequence: CASRRGGYYEQYF. The CDR3 bases are TGTGCCAGTCGCCGAGGCGGCTACTACGAGCAGTACTTC.